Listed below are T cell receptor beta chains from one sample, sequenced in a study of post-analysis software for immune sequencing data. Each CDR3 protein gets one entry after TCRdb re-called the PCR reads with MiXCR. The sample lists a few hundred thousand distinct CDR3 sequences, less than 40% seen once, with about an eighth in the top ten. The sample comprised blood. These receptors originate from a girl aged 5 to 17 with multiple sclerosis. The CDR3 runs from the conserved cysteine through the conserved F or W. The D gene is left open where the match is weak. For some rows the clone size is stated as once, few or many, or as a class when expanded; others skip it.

CASSLGTGVEAFF | TGTGCCAGCAGCCTCGGGACAGGGGTTGAAGCTTTCTTT | . | TRBJ1-1 | TRBD1 | TRBV6-2/TRBV6-3
CSASERGFVYGTEAFF | TGCAGTGCTAGCGAGCGGGGTTTCGTATATGGGACTGAAGCTTTCTTT | few | TRBJ1-1 | . | TRBV20-1
CASSQDFLMQFF | TGCGCCAGCAGCCAAGATTTCCTGATGCAGTTCTTC | . | TRBJ2-1 | . | TRBV4-1
CASSLGGLAAKTDTQYF | TGCGCCAGCAGCTTGGGGGGACTAGCGGCAAAAACAGATACGCAGTATTTT | few | TRBJ2-3 | TRBD2 | TRBV5-1
CASSYEGRTDTQYF | TGTGCCAGCAGTTACGAGGGGCGCACAGATACGCAGTATTTT | . | TRBJ2-3 | . | TRBV6-5
CATSDPGTVGDTQYF | TGTGCCACCAGTGACCCAGGGACAGTCGGAGATACGCAGTATTTT | . | TRBJ2-3 | TRBD1 | TRBV24-1
CASSLVPGPGNTIYF | TGTGCCAGCAGTTTAGTCCCGGGACCTGGAAACACCATATATTTT | . | TRBJ1-3 | . | TRBV12-3/TRBV12-4
CASTLQEVTIPGKNIQYF | TGTGCCAGCACCCTACAGGAGGTCACGATTCCCGGCAAAAACATTCAGTACTTC | . | TRBJ2-4 | . | TRBV6-1
CASSSLENTEAFF | TGTGCCAGCAGTTCCCTCGAAAACACTGAAGCTTTCTTT | few | TRBJ1-1 | . | TRBV12-3/TRBV12-4
CASSRTYSYEQYF | TGTGCCAGCAGCCGGACTTACTCCTACGAGCAGTACTTC | . | TRBJ2-7 | . | TRBV12-3/TRBV12-4
CATQGGGRVRIETQYF | TGTGCCACCCAAGGCGGGGGGAGGGTTCGGATAGAGACCCAGTACTTC | few | TRBJ2-5 | TRBD2 | TRBV7-2
CASSYSSLDLSGSYEQYF | TGTGCCAGCAGCTACTCCTCCCTCGATTTGAGCGGCTCCTACGAGCAGTACTTC | . | TRBJ2-7 | . | TRBV7-8
CSARGPGTATREQYF | TGCAGTGCTAGAGGACCTGGGACGGCTACTCGGGAGCAGTACTTC | many | TRBJ2-7 | . | TRBV20-1
CASSLIHYATNEKLFF | TGTGCCAGCAGCTTAATCCATTACGCAACTAATGAAAAACTGTTTTTT | . | TRBJ1-4 | . | TRBV7-9
CATSDSQGTYNEQFF | TGTGCCACCAGTGATTCACAGGGGACCTACAATGAGCAGTTCTTC | . | TRBJ2-1 | TRBD1 | TRBV24-1
CASTTTGTGSEEQYF | TGTGCCAGCACTACAACCGGGACAGGGAGTGAAGAGCAGTACTTC | few | TRBJ2-5 | TRBD1 | TRBV6-2/TRBV6-3
CAWSVAGGYEQYF | TGTGCCTGGAGTGTAGCAGGGGGGTACGAGCAGTACTTC | . | TRBJ2-7 | . | TRBV30
CASSLTGLAGETQYF | TGTGCCAGCAGCTTAACGGGACTAGCGGGGGAGACCCAGTACTTC | . | TRBJ2-5 | TRBD2 | TRBV7-3
CASSWRLAGGYEQYF | TGTGCCAGCAGTTGGAGACTAGCGGGGGGATACGAGCAGTACTTC | . | TRBJ2-7 | TRBD2 | TRBV12-3/TRBV12-4
CASSNAGGYEQYF | TGTGCCAGCTCCAACGCAGGGGGGTATGAGCAGTACTTC | . | TRBJ2-5 | . | TRBV25-1
CASSPRGRYEQYF | TGTGCCAGCAGCCCGCGGGGTCGCTACGAGCAGTACTTC | few | TRBJ2-7 | . | TRBV7-6
CASSQTDVQGNIQYF | TGCGCCAGCAGCCAGACCGACGTACAGGGGAACATTCAGTACTTC | few | TRBJ2-4 | TRBD1 | TRBV4-1
CASSLPRVEPGELFF | TGTGCCAGCAGCTTACCCCGGGTTGAGCCCGGGGAGCTGTTTTTT | . | TRBJ2-2 | . | TRBV7-9
CASSPAGTQNIQYF | TGTGCCAGCTCACCAGCGGGGACCCAAAACATTCAGTACTTC | . | TRBJ2-4 | . | TRBV18
CASSLGTLINNEAFF | TGTGCCAGCAGCTTAGGGACCCTAATTAACAATGAAGCTTTCTTT | . | TRBJ1-1 | . | TRBV7-9
CAISTNRGSNQPQHF | TGTGCCATCAGTACCAACAGGGGTAGCAATCAGCCCCAGCATTTT | . | TRBJ1-5 | TRBD1 | TRBV10-3
CSASRQGGNVLTF | TGCAGTGCGAGCAGACAAGGAGGTAACGTCCTGACTTTC | . | TRBJ2-6 | . | TRBV20-1
CASSFFGTGNKNIQYF | TGCGCCAGCAGCTTTTTCGGGACAGGCAACAAAAACATTCAGTACTTC | . | TRBJ2-4 | TRBD1 | TRBV5-1
CAISDQGPWYGYTF | TGTGCCATCAGTGACCAGGGGCCCTGGTATGGCTACACCTTC | . | TRBJ1-2 | . | TRBV10-3
CASSLASGGGTQYF | TGTGCCAGCAGCTTAGCTAGCGGGGGGGGCACGCAGTATTTT | . | TRBJ2-3 | TRBD2 | TRBV7-2
CASSFGLAGGKETQYF | TGTGCCAGCAGCTTCGGACTAGCGGGGGGAAAAGAGACCCAGTACTTC | few | TRBJ2-5 | TRBD2 | TRBV7-2
CASSPRDGTYEQYF | TGTGCCAGCAGCCCGAGGGACGGAACCTACGAGCAGTACTTC | . | TRBJ2-7 | . | TRBV5-5
CASSFSRTSGEETQYF | TGTGCCAGCAGCTTCTCCCGGACTAGCGGAGAAGAGACCCAGTACTTC | . | TRBJ2-5 | TRBD2 | TRBV7-9
CASTGRSWTEAFF | TGTGCCAGCACAGGGAGGAGTTGGACTGAAGCTTTCTTT | . | TRBJ1-1 | . | TRBV6-1
CSVGLVGETQYF | TGCAGCGTTGGACTAGTAGGAGAGACCCAGTACTTC | few | TRBJ2-5 | . | TRBV29-1
CASSKLGESYEQYF | TGTGCCAGCAGCAAACTAGGGGAGTCCTACGAGCAGTACTTC | . | TRBJ2-7 | . | TRBV3-1
CSARDTGFSYEQYF | TGCAGTGCTAGAGATACCGGATTCTCCTACGAGCAGTACTTC | few | TRBJ2-7 | . | TRBV20-1
CASSQGLAGVEQFF | TGTGCCAGCAGCCAGGGACTAGCGGGGGTGGAGCAGTTCTTC | few | TRBJ2-1 | TRBD2 | TRBV7-9
CAGSQTYDSQETQYF | TGTGCCGGCAGCCAAACCTACGACAGCCAAGAGACCCAGTACTTC | . | TRBJ2-5 | . | TRBV3-1
CASSLFWQAGPSAQHF | TGTGCCAGCAGTTTATTCTGGCAGGCGGGCCCAAGTGCCCAGCATTTT | . | TRBJ1-5 | . | TRBV27
CASSLWTGLAYGYTF | TGTGCCAGCAGCTTGTGGACAGGGTTGGCCTATGGCTACACCTTC | . | TRBJ1-2 | TRBD1 | TRBV7-3
CSARGWGGVEQYF | TGCAGTGCTAGAGGTTGGGGAGGGGTCGAGCAGTACTTC | . | TRBJ2-7 | TRBD2 | TRBV20-1
CASSVFGDTDTQYF | TGTGCCAGCAGTGTTTTTGGGGACACAGATACGCAGTATTTT | . | TRBJ2-3 | . | TRBV25-1
CASTSWAAAAALHF | TGTGCCAGCACCTCTTGGGCGGCAGCCGCCGCCCTCCACTTT | few | TRBJ1-6 | . | TRBV12-3/TRBV12-4
CASSRGTPGTDTQYF | TGTGCCAGCAGCCGCGGGACTCCCGGCACAGATACGCAGTATTTT | few | TRBJ2-3 | . | TRBV7-3
CASSQGHSSTDTQYF | TGTGCCAGCAGCCAAGGGCATTCTAGCACAGATACGCAGTATTTT | few | TRBJ2-3 | . | TRBV3-1
CASSQEYRERPEPTEAFF | TGCGCCAGCAGCCAAGAATACCGGGAAAGACCTGAACCGACCGAAGCTTTCTTT | . | TRBJ1-1 | . | TRBV4-1
CSAWGGDGVVTDTQYF | TGCAGCGCCTGGGGAGGGGATGGAGTGGTAACAGATACGCAGTATTTT | . | TRBJ2-3 | TRBD2 | TRBV29-1
CASSPPGTGGYEQYF | TGTGCCAGCTCACCACCGGGGACAGGGGGCTACGAGCAGTACTTC | few | TRBJ2-7 | TRBD1 | TRBV18
CSASGWAAPRGETQYF | TGCAGTGCTAGCGGGTGGGCGGCTCCACGGGGAGAGACCCAGTACTTC | . | TRBJ2-5 | . | TRBV20-1
CSAPGGITDTQYF | TGCAGTGCCCCCGGGGGGATCACAGATACGCAGTATTTT | . | TRBJ2-3 | TRBD2 | TRBV20-1
CASSLAWGGYEQYF | TGTGCCAGCAGCTTAGCGTGGGGCGGCTACGAGCAGTACTTC | many | TRBJ2-7 | . | TRBV7-2
CASSQGGQGYQPQHF | TGTGCCAGCAGCCAAGGGGGGCAGGGATATCAGCCCCAGCATTTT | few | TRBJ1-5 | . | TRBV5-6
CASSYQSRGQASNSPLHF | TGTGCCAGCAGTTATCAAAGCCGGGGACAGGCCAGTAATTCACCCCTCCACTTT | few | TRBJ1-6 | TRBD1 | TRBV6-5